What follows is one T cell receptor (beta chain) and its context. Its matching antigen is unknown. CDR3 length equals 15 residues. The germline V gene encodes CDR1 ENHRY and CDR2 SYGVKD. V shed 1 base and J shed 1 base, with 10 bases lying between them. These data originate in a study of cytomegalovirus exposure and HLA in healthy donors. For the study at large: Earlier work reported 117 million unique TCR beta sequences from some 170 million T cells. Genetic ancestry analysis placed 81% of the roughly 400 donors that were genotyped in the Caucasian-associated cluster. Study-wide points: Equally common other TCR beta chains were less clonally expanded than HLA-associated ones, a later analysis found. Analyzed later, association rates of TCRs varied across HLA loci, with DRB1 most and HLA-C fewest.

Vbeta (60) and Jbeta (13) primers were used in the PCR. The method was immunoSEQ multiplex PCR; TCRdb's version includes in-frame clones alone and lacks a portion of them. The sample yields 90,000 to 150,000 clones, 55% to 65% seen once. V and J are TRBV10-3 and TRBJ1-1; no firm D call. The sequence derives from a man aged 35 to 55 in good health and CMV-seropositive. Sequenced: PBMCs. The CDR3: CAISEWGEANTEAFF. Written as DNA, the CDR3 is TGTGCCATCAGTGAGTGGGGAGAGGCGAACACTGAAGCTTTCTTT.